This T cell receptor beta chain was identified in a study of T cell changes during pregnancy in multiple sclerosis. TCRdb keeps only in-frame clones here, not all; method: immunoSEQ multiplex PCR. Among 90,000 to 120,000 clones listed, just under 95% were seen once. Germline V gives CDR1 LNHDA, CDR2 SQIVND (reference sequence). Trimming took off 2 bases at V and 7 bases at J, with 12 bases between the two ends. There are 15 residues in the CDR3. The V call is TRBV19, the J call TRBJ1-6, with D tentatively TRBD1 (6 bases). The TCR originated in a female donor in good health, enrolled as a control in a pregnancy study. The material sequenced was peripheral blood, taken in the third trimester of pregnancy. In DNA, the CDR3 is TGTGCCAGTAGTATATCCGGGGGGCGGAATTCACCCCTCCACTTT. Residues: CASSISGGRNSPLHF.